This T cell receptor (beta chain) was identified during a study of blood T cell repertoires in COVID-19. Across the whole study: Donors in the United States, Italy and Spain gave samples during acute or convalescent COVID-19. Sample material is recorded as cDNA or gDNA derived from T cells, B-cell-depleted T cells, or PBMCs.

Authors' data handling: The assay estimated nucleated cells by amplifying reference gene primers. Sequencing used immunoSEQ multiplex PCR; TCRdb keeps in-frame clones, though not all of them. V, J and clone size are those of that table, while D and trimming were read from the DNA. The table includes about 130,000 clones, more than 80% detected once. Seattle-derived patients entered the study during active infection and were followed longitudinally. V was pared by 3 bases and J by 9 bases, with 11 bases between. CDR3 size: 12 residues. This sequence was found in a woman of 80 years or more with COVID-19, enrolled during active disease. The chain has TRBV12-3 or TRBV12-4 and TRBJ1-2; a weak D match, TRBD1 (6 bases). The sample was peripheral blood. CDR3 sequence (DNA): TGTGCCAGCAGTTTCTCGCAGGGGAGCTACACCTTC. Protein: CASSFSQGSYTF.